Listed below are T cell receptor beta chains from one sample, sequenced in a study of T cells in Graves' hyperthyroidism and ophthalmopathy. In TCRdb, the multiplex PCR reads were re-called with MiXCR into one record per CDR3 protein. The sample records some 400,000 distinct CDR3 sequences, 19% being singletons. The sample consisted of blood. The source of these receptors is a woman aged 18 to 35 with Graves' hyperthyroidism. Both conserved end residues are part of each CDR3. D genes are given only for firm matches. Where a row states a size, it is once, few, many or the class of an expanded clone; other rows omit it.

size	V	D	J	CDR3	DNA
many	TRBV20-1	TRBD1	TRBJ1-2	CSAGDSTGQEGYTF	TGCAGTGCTGGGGACTCGACAGGGCAAGAAGGCTACACCTTC
many	TRBV30	.	TRBJ2-2	CAWSFGDRELFF	TGTGCCTGGAGTTTCGGAGATAGGGAGCTGTTTTTT
.	TRBV20-1	.	TRBJ2-5	CSELGEDQETQYF	TGCAGTGAGCTAGGGGAAGACCAAGAGACCCAGTACTTC
many	TRBV12-3/TRBV12-4	.	TRBJ1-2	CASIPSGIDGYTF	TGTGCCAGCATCCCCTCGGGGATAGATGGCTACACCTTC
many	TRBV6-1	.	TRBJ2-5	CASTSQAQETQYF	TGTGCCAGCACCTCACAAGCTCAAGAGACCCAGTACTTC
many	TRBV5-6	.	TRBJ2-5	CASSHNPQETQYF	TGTGCCAGCAGCCACAACCCCCAAGAGACCCAGTACTTC
.	TRBV5-1	.	TRBJ2-5	CASSLTGWGTHEETQYF	TGCGCCAGCAGCTTGACCGGTTGGGGGACACATGAAGAGACCCAGTACTTC
many	TRBV2	.	TRBJ1-4	CASKVDRLNEKLFF	TGTGCCAGCAAAGTCGACAGGCTTAATGAAAAACTGTTTTTT
many	TRBV25-1	.	TRBJ2-2	CASNEPGRGELFF	TGTGCCAGCAACGAGCCGGGAAGGGGGGAGCTGTTTTTT
many	TRBV11-1	.	TRBJ1-1	CASSLTENTEAFF	TGTGCCAGCAGCCTCACAGAGAACACTGAAGCTTTCTTT
many	TRBV5-5	TRBD1	TRBJ1-2	CASSSQTGNVYGYTF	TGTGCCAGCAGCTCCCAGACAGGGAACGTCTATGGCTACACCTTC
many	TRBV15	TRBD2	TRBJ2-1	CATSRDGAGVYNEQFF	TGTGCCACCAGCAGAGATGGAGCGGGAGTCTACAATGAGCAGTTCTTC
many	TRBV12-3/TRBV12-4	.	TRBJ1-1	CASSKRQVQGTEAFF	TGTGCCAGCAGCAAGAGACAGGTCCAAGGCACTGAAGCTTTCTTT
many	TRBV4-2	.	TRBJ1-1	CASSREGNTEAFF	TGTGCCAGCAGCCGGGAGGGGAACACTGAAGCTTTCTTT
many	TRBV11-3	TRBD1	TRBJ2-2	CASSLDREAGELFF	TGTGCCAGCAGCTTGGACAGGGAGGCCGGGGAGCTGTTTTTT
.	TRBV7-4	.	TRBJ2-5	CASSLFTSRETQYF	TGTGCCAGCAGTTTATTTACTAGCAGAGAGACCCAGTACTTC
.	TRBV12-3/TRBV12-4	TRBD2	TRBJ2-5	CASSFRLAGGFEETQYF	TGTGCCAGCAGTTTTAGGCTAGCGGGGGGTTTCGAAGAGACCCAGTACTTC
many	TRBV6-1	TRBD1	TRBJ1-2	CASSPETGGGYTF	TGTGCCAGCAGTCCTGAGACAGGGGGCGGCTACACCTTC
.	TRBV25-1	TRBD1	TRBJ2-7	CASRRGGVFSYEQYF	TGTGCCAGCCGCCGAGGGGGCGTATTCTCCTACGAGCAGTACTTC
.	TRBV20-1	TRBD2	TRBJ2-2	CSARDGGENTGELFF	TGCAGTGCCCGCGACGGGGGGGAGAACACCGGGGAGCTGTTTTTT
.	TRBV6-2/TRBV6-3	.	TRBJ1-1	CASRLGAFWTEAFF	TGTGCCAGCAGGCTGGGAGCTTTTTGGACTGAAGCTTTCTTT
.	TRBV28	.	TRBJ1-5	CASSRGATHRGNQPQHF	TGTGCCAGCAGTCGAGGGGCCACACACAGGGGCAATCAGCCCCAGCATTTT
many	TRBV30	.	TRBJ1-1	CAWARGLLNTEAFF	TGTGCCTGGGCGAGGGGACTTCTGAACACTGAAGCTTTCTTT
many	TRBV6-1	.	TRBJ1-3	CASTAFWQGINTIYF	TGTGCCAGCACCGCCTTTTGGCAGGGGATAAACACCATATATTTT
many	TRBV6-1	.	TRBJ1-5	CASKSPGFHQPQHF	TGTGCCAGCAAAAGTCCAGGATTCCATCAGCCCCAGCATTTT
.	TRBV7-6	.	TRBJ2-5	CASSLWGLETQYF	TGTGCCAGCAGCTTGTGGGGGTTAGAGACCCAGTACTTC
many	TRBV30	.	TRBJ1-2	CAWSTANYGYTF	TGTGCCTGGAGCACAGCTAACTATGGCTACACCTTC
many	TRBV5-1	.	TRBJ2-7	CASSGAGLEQYF	TGCGCCAGCAGCGGGGCAGGACTGGAGCAGTACTTC
many	TRBV28	.	TRBJ2-7	CASSLRGRLSYEQYF	TGTGCCAGCAGTTTAAGAGGACGCCTCTCCTACGAGCAGTACTTC
.	TRBV2	TRBD1	TRBJ1-1	CASFQGASTEAFF	TGTGCCAGTTTTCAGGGGGCGAGCACTGAAGCTTTCTTT
.	TRBV12-3/TRBV12-4	TRBD1	TRBJ1-2	CASSPDREVSGYTF	TGTGCCAGCAGTCCGGACAGGGAGGTTAGCGGCTACACCTTC
many	TRBV24-1	.	TRBJ1-5	CATSKGGNQPQHF	TGTGCCACCAGTAAAGGGGGCAATCAGCCCCAGCATTTT
many	TRBV20-1	.	TRBJ1-5	CSARPLEGDNQPQHF	TGCAGTGCTAGACCCCTGGAAGGAGACAATCAGCCCCAGCATTTT
.	TRBV19	TRBD2	TRBJ2-5	CASSPIGLASQETQYF	TGTGCCAGTAGTCCAATCGGACTAGCGAGTCAAGAGACCCAGTACTTC
many	TRBV6-5	.	TRBJ2-7	CASSYPGEYEQYF	TGTGCCAGCAGTTACCCCGGGGAATACGAGCAGTACTTC
many	TRBV20-1	.	TRBJ1-3	CSARHMTPGAGNTIYF	TGCAGTGCTAGACATATGACCCCGGGGGCTGGAAACACCATATATTTT
few	TRBV6-1	.	TRBJ2-5	CASRQDRGLETQYF	TGTGCCAGCAGGCAAGACCGGGGCTTAGAGACCCAGTACTTC
many	TRBV5-1	.	TRBJ1-2	CASSLGPEFNYGYTF	TGCGCCAGCAGCTTGGGGCCAGAATTTAACTATGGCTACACCTTC
many	TRBV11-1	TRBD1	TRBJ1-3	CASSEQGVGTGNTIYF	TGTGCCAGCAGCGAGCAGGGGGTAGGAACTGGAAACACCATATATTTT
.	TRBV6-2/TRBV6-3	TRBD2	TRBJ2-7	CASTLAGATYEQYF	TGTGCCAGCACCTTAGCGGGAGCCACCTACGAGCAGTACTTC
many	TRBV29-1	TRBD1	TRBJ1-2	CSVDPGQGMGGYTF	TGCAGCGTTGACCCGGGACAGGGAATGGGTGGCTACACCTTC
many	TRBV12-3/TRBV12-4	.	TRBJ2-5	CASSLPPGLIETQYF	TGTGCCAGCAGTTTACCCCCAGGGTTAATTGAGACCCAGTACTTC
.	TRBV6-1	.	TRBJ1-2	CASSEIQDVGGYTF	TGTGCCAGCAGTGAAATACAGGACGTGGGTGGCTACACCTTC
.	TRBV11-2	.	TRBJ2-7	CASSLGLWRDEYF	TGTGCCAGCAGCTTAGGGTTGTGGCGGGACGAGTACTTC
many	TRBV3-1	.	TRBJ1-2	CASTLAENYGYTF	TGTGCCAGCACCCTAGCAGAGAACTATGGCTACACCTTC
.	TRBV28	.	TRBJ2-7	CASIEPGLTYEQYF	TGTGCCAGCATCGAACCCGGACTGACCTACGAGCAGTACTTC
many	TRBV3-1	.	TRBJ2-5	CASSHRENGGTQYF	TGTGCCAGCAGCCATCGTGAGAATGGGGGGACCCAGTACTTC
many	TRBV20-1	TRBD2	TRBJ2-5	CSASRIKRGGRETQYF	TGCAGTGCTAGCCGAATTAAGCGGGGGGGTAGGGAGACCCAGTACTTC
many	TRBV3-1	.	TRBJ1-2	CASSQGGRAYGYTF	TGTGCCAGCAGCCAAGGGGGCAGGGCCTATGGCTACACCTTC